The rows below give T cell receptor beta chains drawn from one sample of a study of cytotoxic CD8 clonotypes in ibrutinib-treated CLL. Only in-frame clones appear in the TCRdb table, and some are missing; sequencing was by immunoSEQ multiplex PCR. The table has fewer than 200,000 clones, 70% to 85% seen once. The source material was PBMCs, sampled after 24 months of ibrutinib treatment. These receptors came from a human donor with chronic lymphocytic leukemia. CDR3s include the opening cysteine and the closing phenylalanine or tryptophan. Each record gives: V gene, D gene, clone size, J gene, CDR3 DNA, CDR3 protein. A D gene is named only where the DNA matches it firmly. Size tells how often a clone was seen (once, few, many) or the class of an expanded clone, and some rows leave it out.

TRBV19	-	-	TRBJ2-2	TGTGCCAGTAGCAAAAGTGGCCAGTTAACCGGGGAGCTGTTTTTT	CASSKSGQLTGELFF
TRBV5-1	TRBD1	few	TRBJ2-1	TGCGCCAGCAGCCAAGTCGGGACAGGCTACAATGAGCAGTTCTTC	CASSQVGTGYNEQFF
TRBV6-6	TRBD2	-	TRBJ2-5	TGTGCCAGCAAAACGACTGGGGCGGGGGACGAGACCCAGTACTTC	CASKTTGAGDETQYF
TRBV7-6	-	-	TRBJ2-2	TGTGCCAGCAGCTACAGGAACACCGGGGAGCTGTTTTTT	CASSYRNTGELFF
TRBV14	-	-	TRBJ1-2	TGTGCCAGCAGCCAAGTATGGTATGGCTACACCTTC	CASSQVWYGYTF
TRBV7-9	TRBD1	-	TRBJ2-7	TGTGCCAGCAGCTTAGGGGCAGGGGGCTACGAGCAGTACTTC	CASSLGAGGYEQYF
TRBV10-3	-	-	TRBJ1-2	TGTGCCATCCGTGGCGGGACAATGGAGGGAGACTATGGCTACACCTTC	CAIRGGTMEGDYGYTF
TRBV30	-	-	TRBJ2-5	TGTGCCTGGCATATTTCCGCGGAAAACCGAAGGGAGACCCAGTACTTC	CAWHISAENRRETQYF
TRBV27	TRBD2	-	TRBJ2-1	TGTGCCAGCAGTTTAAGTAGCGGGGGAGCTCTCAATGAGCAGTTCTTC	CASSLSSGGALNEQFF
TRBV30	TRBD1	few	TRBJ1-1	TGTGCCTGGAGTCCTAGGACAGGGGGTCACACTGAAGCTTTCTTT	CAWSPRTGGHTEAFF
TRBV7-2	-	-	TRBJ2-7	TGTGCCAGCAGCTTAGAAGGGGGAGTACGCTACGAGCAGTACTTC	CASSLEGGVRYEQYF
TRBV5-4	TRBD2	-	TRBJ2-1	TGTGCCAGCAGCGCCGGGACTAGCGGGCTTAATGAGCAGTTCTTC	CASSAGTSGLNEQFF
TRBV2	TRBD1	-	TRBJ1-2	TGTGCCAGCAGTGCCGGACAGGGAACTCACTATGGCTACACCTTC	CASSAGQGTHYGYTF
TRBV19	TRBD1	-	TRBJ2-3	TGTGCCAGTAGTAGGGGACAGGGGCCTTCTAGCACAGATACGCAGTATTTT	CASSRGQGPSSTDTQYF
TRBV27	-	few	TRBJ1-2	TGTGCCAGCAGCCACCATCGGACAGCCTATGGCTACACCTTC	CASSHHRTAYGYTF
TRBV19	TRBD2	-	TRBJ2-4	TGTGCCAGTGCCATGCTAGCGGGCCGAGCCAAAAACATTCAGTACTTC	CASAMLAGRAKNIQYF
TRBV14	TRBD1	-	TRBJ1-5	TGTGCCAGCAGCCCGACAGGGTCCCCCGGTCGGCCCCAGCATTTT	CASSPTGSPGRPQHF
TRBV5-1	-	-	TRBJ2-7	TGCGCCAGCAGCCCTCAGGGAGGAAAGACATCCTACGAGCAGTACTTC	CASSPQGGKTSYEQYF
TRBV18	TRBD1	-	TRBJ1-1	TGTGCCAGCTCACCACAGGGGGCGGACACTGAAGCTTTCTTT	CASSPQGADTEAFF
TRBV9	-	-	TRBJ2-1	TGTGCCAGCAGCCAAGTAGGGGACTCCTACAATGAGCAGTTCTTC	CASSQVGDSYNEQFF
TRBV5-4	TRBD1	once	TRBJ1-2	TGTGCCAGCAGCATAGGACAGGTCCTCCACACTACTGGCTACACCTTC	CASSIGQVLHTTGYTF
TRBV15	-	-	TRBJ1-4	TGTGCCACCAGTGAGGCACGCGAAAAACTGTTTTTT	CATSEAREKLFF